These T cell receptor beta chains were read from a single sample in a study of cytotoxic CD8 clonotypes in ibrutinib-treated CLL. Generated by immunoSEQ multiplex PCR, the TCRdb table keeps only in-frame clones and is missing some. The sample includes around 29,000 clones, more than 65% seen only once; the top ten take less than 65%. The specimen comprised PBMCs, sampled after 24 months of ibrutinib treatment. The receptors were gathered from a human donor with chronic lymphocytic leukemia. Each CDR3 is given with its conserved first and last residue. D genes are given only for firm matches. Clone size is not always given. Where it is, it says once, few, many or a class for expanded clones.

V gene: TRBV4-1; J gene: TRBJ1-5; D gene: .; clone size: .; CDR3 DNA: TGCGCCAGCAGCCAACAATGGGAACAGCCCCAGCATTTT; CDR3 protein: CASSQQWEQPQHF
V gene: TRBV5-1; J gene: TRBJ1-1; D gene: .; clone size: .; CDR3 DNA: TGCGCCAGCAGCTTCGGGCGGCAAATAGGAACTGAAGCTTTCTTT; CDR3 protein: CASSFGRQIGTEAFF
V gene: TRBV7-9; J gene: TRBJ1-5; D gene: .; clone size: .; CDR3 DNA: TGTGCCAGCAGCGACGGACAGTTTAGGGATCAGCCCCAGCATTTT; CDR3 protein: CASSDGQFRDQPQHF
V gene: TRBV5-1; J gene: TRBJ1-2; D gene: .; clone size: .; CDR3 DNA: TGCGCCAGCAGCTCGACAGGCGGTAACTATGGCTACACCTTC; CDR3 protein: CASSSTGGNYGYTF
V gene: TRBV7-9; J gene: TRBJ1-2; D gene: TRBD1; clone size: few; CDR3 DNA: TGTGCCAGCAGGAGACAGGGGGACTATGGCTACACCTTC; CDR3 protein: CASRRQGDYGYTF
V gene: TRBV5-1; J gene: TRBJ2-2; D gene: TRBD1; clone size: .; CDR3 DNA: TGCGCCAGCAGCTTGCCGACAGGGCGAATTGGCGGGGAGCTGTTTTTT; CDR3 protein: CASSLPTGRIGGELFF
V gene: TRBV28; J gene: TRBJ1-5; D gene: .; clone size: .; CDR3 DNA: .; CDR3 protein: CASSFLERRYQPQHF
V gene: TRBV2; J gene: TRBJ1-5; D gene: .; clone size: .; CDR3 DNA: TGTGCCAGCGGGGGGTCCAATCAGCCCCAGCATTTT; CDR3 protein: CASGGSNQPQHF
V gene: TRBV29-1; J gene: TRBJ1-2; D gene: TRBD1; clone size: .; CDR3 DNA: TGCAGCGTTGAAGTGCGTAGGGCAGGGGGCGCCGGCTATGGCTACACCTTC; CDR3 protein: CSVEVRRAGGAGYGYTF
V gene: TRBV7-8; J gene: TRBJ2-5; D gene: .; clone size: .; CDR3 DNA: TGTGCCAGCAGCCTGATGCAGGGGGGGCCAGAAGAGACCCAGTACTTC; CDR3 protein: CASSLMQGGPEETQYF
V gene: TRBV5-4; J gene: TRBJ2-5; D gene: TRBD1; clone size: .; CDR3 DNA: TGTGCCAGCAGCCAAGGACAGGAACGAGAGACCCAGTACTTC; CDR3 protein: CASSQGQERETQYF
V gene: TRBV28; J gene: TRBJ1-5; D gene: .; clone size: few; CDR3 DNA: TGTGCCAGCAGCAAACAGGTGACTAGCAATCAGCCCCAGCATTTT; CDR3 protein: CASSKQVTSNQPQHF
V gene: TRBV6-1; J gene: TRBJ1-3; D gene: .; clone size: .; CDR3 DNA: TGTGCCAGCAGGTTGGGGGACTACTCTGGAAACACCATATATTTT; CDR3 protein: CASRLGDYSGNTIYF
V gene: TRBV6-1; J gene: TRBJ1-1; D gene: .; clone size: .; CDR3 DNA: TGTGCCAGCATTAATCGAGGGTTCACTGAAGCTTTCTTT; CDR3 protein: CASINRGFTEAFF
V gene: TRBV5-1; J gene: TRBJ1-1; D gene: TRBD1; clone size: .; CDR3 DNA: TGCGCCAGCAGCTCCTCACCTTCCGGGACAGGGGGAGGTAGAACTGAAGCTTTCTTT; CDR3 protein: CASSSSPSGTGGGRTEAFF
V gene: TRBV5-5; J gene: TRBJ2-7; D gene: TRBD1; clone size: .; CDR3 DNA: TGTGCCAGCAGCTCACAGGGGGACGACGAGCAGTACTTC; CDR3 protein: CASSSQGDDEQYF
V gene: TRBV6-6; J gene: TRBJ2-5; D gene: .; clone size: .; CDR3 DNA: TGTGCCAGCAGTCCCTCTGGGGGGACCCAGTACTTC; CDR3 protein: CASSPSGGTQYF